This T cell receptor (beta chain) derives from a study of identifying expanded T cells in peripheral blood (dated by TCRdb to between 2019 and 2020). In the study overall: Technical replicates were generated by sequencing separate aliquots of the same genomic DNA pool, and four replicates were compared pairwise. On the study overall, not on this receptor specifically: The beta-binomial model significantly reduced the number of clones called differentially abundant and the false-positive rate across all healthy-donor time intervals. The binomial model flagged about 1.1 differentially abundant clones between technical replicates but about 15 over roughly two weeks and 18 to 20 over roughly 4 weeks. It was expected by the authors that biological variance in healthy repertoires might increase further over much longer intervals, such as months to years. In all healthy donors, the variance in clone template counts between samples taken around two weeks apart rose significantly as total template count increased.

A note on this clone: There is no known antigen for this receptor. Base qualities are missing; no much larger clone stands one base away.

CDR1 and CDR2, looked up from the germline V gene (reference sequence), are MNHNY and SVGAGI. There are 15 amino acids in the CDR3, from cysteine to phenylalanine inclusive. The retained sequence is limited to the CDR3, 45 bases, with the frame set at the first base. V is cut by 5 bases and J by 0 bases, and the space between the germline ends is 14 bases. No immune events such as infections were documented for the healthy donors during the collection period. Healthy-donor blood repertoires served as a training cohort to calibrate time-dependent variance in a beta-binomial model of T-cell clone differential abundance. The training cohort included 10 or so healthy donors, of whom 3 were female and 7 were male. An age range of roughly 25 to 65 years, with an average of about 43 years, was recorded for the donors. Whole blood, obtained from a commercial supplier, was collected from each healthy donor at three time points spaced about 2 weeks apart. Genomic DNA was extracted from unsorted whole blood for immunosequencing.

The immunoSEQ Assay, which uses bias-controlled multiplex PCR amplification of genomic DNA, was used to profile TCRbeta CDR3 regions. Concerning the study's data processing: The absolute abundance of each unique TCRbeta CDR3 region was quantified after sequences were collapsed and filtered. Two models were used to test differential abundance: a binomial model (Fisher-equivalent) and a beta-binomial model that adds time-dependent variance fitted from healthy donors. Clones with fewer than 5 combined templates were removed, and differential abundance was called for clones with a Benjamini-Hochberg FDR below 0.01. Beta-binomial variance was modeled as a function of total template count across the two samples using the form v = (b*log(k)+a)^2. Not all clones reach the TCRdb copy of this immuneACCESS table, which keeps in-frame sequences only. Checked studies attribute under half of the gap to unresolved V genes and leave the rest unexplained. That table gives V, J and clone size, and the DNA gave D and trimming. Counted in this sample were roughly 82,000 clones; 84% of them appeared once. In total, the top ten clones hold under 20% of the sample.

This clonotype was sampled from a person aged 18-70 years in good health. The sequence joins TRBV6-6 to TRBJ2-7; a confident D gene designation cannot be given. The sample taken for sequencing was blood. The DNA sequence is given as TGTGCCAGCAGTCCGGACGCAGGACGCTCCTACGAGCAGTACTTC. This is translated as CASSPDAGRSYEQYF.